A selection of T cell receptor beta chains follows, all from one sample in a study of blood T cell repertoires in COVID-19. The method was immunoSEQ multiplex PCR; TCRdb's version includes in-frame clones alone and lacks a portion of them. Among 140,000 or so clones, roughly four fifths were seen once, and the ten largest hold about 8%. Sequencing was performed on peripheral blood. The receptor source for this set is a human donor in a cohort sampled during active COVID-19. The CDR3 runs from the conserved cysteine through the conserved F or W. Each record gives: D gene, V gene, clone size, J gene, CDR3 protein, CDR3 DNA. A D gene is named only where the DNA matches it firmly. Clone size is given for some rows only: seen once, a few or many times, or a class if the clone is expanded.

NA	TRBV6-5	NA	TRBJ2-7	CASSYSRQGPEQYF	TGTGCCAGCAGTTACTCGAGGCAGGGCCCCGAGCAGTACTTC
TRBD2	TRBV6-1	once	TRBJ2-2	CASSAGLAGHTGELFF	TGTGCCAGCAGTGCGGGACTAGCGGGCCACACCGGGGAGCTGTTTTTT
TRBD1	TRBV5-5	NA	TRBJ1-2	CASSPGQYGYTF	TGTGCCAGCAGCCCGGGACAGTATGGCTACACCTTC
TRBD1	TRBV12-3/TRBV12-4	few	TRBJ1-6	CASTGTDNSPLHF	TGTGCCAGCACCGGGACAGATAATTCACCCCTCCACTTT
TRBD2	TRBV5-8	NA	TRBJ2-5	CASSLGTSGRGETQYF	TGTGCCAGCAGCTTGGGGACTAGCGGTCGGGGAGAGACCCAGTACTTC
NA	TRBV3-1/TRBV3-2	few	TRBJ1-3	CASSPEGNTIYF	TGTGCCAGCAGCCCGGAGGGAAACACCATATATTTT
NA	TRBV19	few	TRBJ1-5	CASSIRSQGGRGNQPQHF	TGTGCCAGTAGTATACGGAGTCAGGGTGGCCGAGGCAATCAGCCCCAGCATTTT
TRBD1	TRBV23-1	NA	TRBJ1-5	CASTPLSGQGGVSNQPQHF	TGCGCCAGCACCCCGCTCTCGGGACAGGGGGGGGTTAGCAATCAGCCCCAGCATTTT
TRBD1	TRBV24-1	NA	TRBJ2-1	CATGDRGVSNEQFF	TGTGCCACTGGGGACAGGGGGGTTTCGAATGAGCAGTTCTTC
NA	TRBV6-1	NA	TRBJ2-4	CASSESRKNIQYF	TGTGCCAGCAGTGAATCCAGGAAAAACATTCAGTACTTC
TRBD2	TRBV7-2	NA	TRBJ2-3	CATTSGGLLSTDTQYF	TGTGCCACCACTAGCGGGGGGCTATTAAGCACAGATACGCAGTATTTT
NA	TRBV5-1	once	TRBJ2-6	CASSLASSGANVLTF	TGCGCCAGCAGCTTGGCCAGCTCTGGGGCCAACGTCCTGACTTTC
NA	TRBV7-9	NA	TRBJ2-5	CASSLVVGGPETQYF	TGTGCCAGCAGCTTAGTGGTGGGGGGGCCCGAGACCCAGTACTTC
NA	TRBV5-1	NA	TRBJ1-1	CASSLVRQVNTEAFF	TGCGCCAGCAGCTTGGTTCGTCAGGTGAACACTGAAGCTTTCTTT
TRBD2	TRBV19	NA	TRBJ2-1	CASSIKRGATYNEQFF	TGTGCCAGTAGTATCAAGCGGGGGGCAACCTACAATGAGCAGTTCTTC